This T cell receptor beta chain was identified during a study of blood T cells in healthy people across ages. Findings of the study overall: Significant beta diversity loss was already apparent by age approximately 40, declining roughly linearly. Unsorted PBMCs prevented conclusive naive versus antigen-experienced comparison.

Germline CDR1 reads DFQATT; CDR2 reads SNEGSKA (reference sequence). The CDR3 spans 15 residues. Next came a second PCR, run for about 6 to 11 cycles, which used a sample-barcoded 5' primer along with a J-beta primer mix. Each TCR beta cDNA got a 12-nucleotide random molecular identifier. Each CDR3 protein gets one entry after TCRdb re-called the 5' RACE reads with MiXCR. Here the sample spans 650,000 to 1,000,000 distinct CDR3 sequences, 30% to 45% being singletons. Comments on this clonotype: Its antigen is as yet unknown. A much larger clone differs from this one at a single base, so this may be a read error.

The sequence derives from a man in his late teens or twenties in good health. The V and J genes are TRBV20-1 and TRBJ2-6, with a weak D call TRBD1 (6 bases). Sequenced input: blood. The CDR3 region has the DNA TGCAGTGCTAGGAAACAGGGAACTGGGGCCAACGCCCTGACTTTC. Protein sequence: CSARKQGTGANALTF.